Listed here are 16 T cell receptor beta chains from one sample, sequenced in a study of CD8+ T cells in alopecia areata. Extraction and reverse transcription of RNA yielded cDNA as the sequencing template. TCRdb's table, derived via immunoSEQ multiplex PCR, lists solely in-frame clones and lacks some. Seen here are roughly 59,000 clones, around half observed once, and the top ten hold about 18%. This sample comprised CD8+ T cells sorted from blood, obtained at week 0. Source of these receptors: a human donor with alopecia areata.

The chain carries TRBV5-8 and TRBJ2-7; D is perhaps TRBD2 (5 bases). The CDR3 runs to 16 residues. V shed 0 bases and J shed 4 bases, with 17 bases lying between them. CDR1 and CDR2 from the germline V gene are SGHTS and YDEGEE. DNA for the CDR3: TGTGCCAGCAGCTTGGGCGTGGGAGAGGAGGCTTACGAGCAGTACTTC. Translated: CASSLGVGEEAYEQYF.

This chain uses TRBV4-1 with TRBJ2-7, with D tentatively TRBD1 or TRBD2 (5 bases each). Per germline, CDR1 MGHRA and CDR2 YSYEKL. The CDR3 consists of 13 residues. The ends were cut back, 0 bases at V and 3 bases at J, with 6 bases in the middle. CDR3 amino acids: CASSQDGGYEQYF. CDR3 coding DNA: TGCGCCAGCAGCCAAGATGGGGGCTACGAGCAGTACTTC.

The rearrangement links TRBV29-1 to TRBJ2-7; 11 nucleotides line up with TRBD2. The CDR3 contains 15 residues. Germline V gives CDR1 SQVTM, CDR2 ANQGSEA. With 1 base clipped from V and 4 bases from J, the junction kept 6 bases outside the gene matches. The CDR3 DNA follows: TGCAGCGTTGAAGCACTAGCGGGAGTCAGGTACGAGCAGTACTTC. Amino acid sequence: CSVEALAGVRYEQYF.

The chain has TRBV5-1 and TRBJ2-5; no clear D gene. Trimming cost V 3 bases and J 1 base, with 10 bases left between them. Germline V gene sequence: CDR1 SGHRS, CDR2 YFSETQ. The length of the CDR3 is 14 residues. The CDR3 here is CASSYRQSQETQYF. The CDR3 bases are TGCGCCAGCAGCTACAGACAATCCCAAGAGACCCAGTACTTC.

In its sample, this clone was seen a few times. This chain connects TRBV9 to TRBJ2-1; D possibly matches TRBD1 or TRBD2 (5 bases each). The CDR3 extends over 15 amino acids. Germline CDR1 SGDLS, CDR2 YYNGEE. Trimming shortened V by 3 bases and J by 3 bases, and 13 bases separated the two germline ends. The CDR3 DNA reads as TGTGCCAGCAGCGAGGGGACGCCACTCTACAATGAGCAGTTCTTC. Translating it yields CASSEGTPLYNEQFF.

The genes are TRBV6-6 and TRBJ1-1; TRBD1 matches at 7 bases. Germline V lookup: CDR1 MNHNY, CDR2 SVGAGI (reference sequence). This CDR3 spans 12 amino acids. The V and J ends lost 10 bases and 6 bases, in that order; junction bases with no gene match: 8. The DNA of the CDR3 is TGTGCCACCTTACAGGGGATCCCTGAAGCTTTCTTT. Its translation is CATLQGIPEAFF.

The chain joins TRBV30 to TRBJ2-2, with 7 bases lining up with TRBD1. The V gene's germline CDR1 is GTSNPN and CDR2 SVGIG (reference sequence). Unmatched junction bases numbered 1, after V lost 0 bases and J lost 6 bases. The CDR3 consists of 13 residues. The CDR3 loop reads CAWSVQGAGELFF. The DNA of the CDR3 is TGTGCCTGGAGTGTTCAGGGGGCCGGGGAGCTGTTTTTT.

Only a few counts were recorded for this clone. The CDR3 nucleotides read TGCAGCACCCGGGACAGGGTCGAGACCCAGTACTTC. Translation gives CSTRDRVETQYF. This chain links TRBV29-1 with TRBJ2-5; TRBD1 agrees at 9 bases. This CDR3 comprises 12 residues. CDR1 SQVTM and CDR2 ANQGSEA come from the germline V gene. After removal of 8 bases from V and 5 bases from J, the junction contained 6 bases not matched to a gene. Filled out from reference TRBV29-1 and TRBJ2-5, the complete variable domain reads SAVISQKPSRDICQRGTSLTIQCQVDSQVTMMFWYRQQPGQSLTLIATANQGSEATYESGFVIDKFPISRPNLTFSTLTVSNMSPEDSSIYLCSTRDRVETQYFGPGTRLLVL.

This chain joins TRBV9 and TRBJ1-5; TRBD1 agrees at 10 bases. CDR1 SGDLS and CDR2 YYNGEE come from the germline V gene. This CDR3 region has 15 residues. The V segment lost 4 bases and the J segment 2 bases; nucleotides outside the gene matches: 3. The CDR3: CASSTGTGGNQPQHF. Here the CDR3 DNA reads TGTGCCAGCAGCACCGGGACAGGGGGCAATCAGCCCCAGCATTTT.

This clone was observed a few times. The chain carries TRBV19 and TRBJ1-1; D not resolved. The CDR3 has 13 amino acids. Germline V CDR1 and CDR2: LNHDA, SQIVND (reference sequence). Trimming cost V 6 bases and J 3 bases, with 11 bases left between them. CDR3 loop: CASSEDSYTEAFF. CDR3 coding DNA: TGTGCCAGTAGCGAGGACTCGTACACTGAAGCTTTCTTT.

This clone was observed a handful of times. The chain uses TRBV10-3 and TRBJ1-3, with 8 bases identical to TRBD1. Unmatched junction bases numbered 13, after V lost 10 bases and J lost 5 bases. CDR1 is ENHRY and CDR2 is SYGVKD in the germline V gene. There are 15 residues in the CDR3. CDR3 protein: CATRGRDRWRNTIYF. In DNA, the CDR3 is TGTGCCACCAGAGGAAGGGACAGGTGGAGAAACACCATATATTTT.

This clone was observed many times. The chain couples TRBV7-9 to TRBJ2-5; tentatively, D is TRBD1 or TRBD2 (5 bases each). The V end was cut by 5 bases, the J end by 5 bases, with 24 bases between. This CDR3 spans 17 amino acids. Germline CDR1 reads SEHNR; CDR2 reads FQNEAQ (reference sequence). The CDR3 region has the DNA TGTGCCAGCAGCCCTAGTTTGGGGACCTCCATGAGCGAGACCCAGTACTTC. Its protein is CASSPSLGTSMSETQYF.

This chain uses TRBV30 with TRBJ2-7, with D perhaps matching TRBD1 (6 bases). The V gene lost 1 base and the J gene lost 1 base, with 11 bases spanning the gap. Germline loops: CDR1 GTSNPN, CDR2 SVGIG (reference sequence). The CDR3 extends over 14 amino acids. CDR3 DNA sequence: TGTGCCTGGAGTGGGGACATAGGGTCCTACGAGCAGTACTTC. This encodes CAWSGDIGSYEQYF.

The CDR3 sequence is CSVEDGGDSQETQYF. The CDR3 DNA reads as TGCAGCGTTGAAGATGGGGGGGACAGCCAAGAGACCCAGTACTTC. The chain is built from TRBV29-1 and TRBJ2-5; TRBD1 or TRBD2 may be the D gene (7 bases each). The ends were cut back, 0 bases at V and 1 base at J, with 12 bases in the middle. This CDR3 comprises 15 residues. The germline gives CDR1 SQVTM, CDR2 ANQGSEA.

The gene calls are TRBV29-1 and TRBJ2-7; 10 bases line up with TRBD2. The CDR3 is 14 amino acids. The germline V gene encodes CDR1 SQVTM and CDR2 ANQGSEA. V gave up 6 bases and J gave up 4 bases; unmatched junction bases: 9. This CDR3 reads CSVDVAGGEYEQYF. The CDR3 DNA is TGCAGCGTCGACGTAGCGGGAGGAGAGTACGAGCAGTACTTC.

J is TRBJ2-1 and V is TRBV19, with no clear D. V was pared by 5 bases and J by 0 bases, with 5 bases between. Germline CDR1 and CDR2: LNHDA and SQIVND (reference sequence). The CDR3 is made up of 13 amino acids. Written as DNA, the CDR3 is TGTGCCAGTAGTGAGAGCTCCTACAATGAGCAGTTCTTC. Protein product: CASSESSYNEQFF.